This T cell receptor (beta chain) was sequenced during a study of neurological immune-mediated disorders. This clonotype was observed many times. The CDR3 spans 14 residues. Germline V CDR1 and CDR2: KGHDR, SFDVKD. Trimming removed 4 bases at V and 6 bases at J, with 14 bases between. The cDNA was synthesized by 5'RACE incorporating 10-nucleotide random UMIs. Every sequencing run generated in excess of 180 million TCR-beta sequences. These sequences covered 15-18 subjects. TCRdb redid the calling of the 5' RACE reads with MiXCR, one entry per CDR3 protein. The repertoire holds 25,000 to 30,000 distinct CDR3 sequences, with approximately 6.6% as singletons.

The clonotype originates from a woman in her forties or fifties in good health. The V gene is TRBV24-1, the J gene TRBJ1-2, with unresolved D. Material for sequencing was PBMCs. CDR3 coding DNA: TGTGCCACCAGTGAATCAACCCGTGGAAATGGCTACACCTTC. Its translation: CATSESTRGNGYTF.